The 8 T cell receptor beta chains reported below all come from one sample, sequenced in a study of T cell responses to AZD1222 COVID-19 vaccine. Profiled with immunoSEQ multiplex PCR; TCRdb holds only in-frame clones, not every one. The data contain 90,000 to 150,000 clones, around nine tenths of them seen just once; the ten biggest clones take up less than 15%. Sequences were derived from peripheral blood, sampled on day 0 of AZD1222 vaccination. The receptors originated from an adult in good health.

This sequence joins TRBV12-3 or TRBV12-4 and TRBJ2-2; weak D call: TRBD2 (5 bases). The CDR3 consists of 12 residues. Deletions cut 6 bases from V and 7 bases from J, with 9 bases between. The CDR3: CASRPTNGELFF. CDR3 sequence (DNA): TGTGCCAGCAGACCGACTAACGGGGAGCTGTTTTTT.

The chain carries TRBV7-2 and TRBJ1-1; a possible D gene is TRBD1 (5 bases). The ends were cut back, 3 bases at V and 5 bases at J, with 10 bases in the middle. The germline CDR1 and CDR2 sequences are SGHTA and FQGNSA. The CDR3 contains 13 residues. CDR3 region: CASSFRESTEAFF. The CDR3 DNA sequence: TGTGCCAGCAGCTTCAGGGAGTCAACTGAAGCTTTCTTT.

The V and J genes are TRBV3-1 (or the pseudogene TRBV3-2) and TRBJ1-1; D unresolved. Germline V CDR1 and CDR2: LGHDT, YNNKEL (reference sequence). V lost 2 bases, J lost 8 bases, and 15 bases lay in between. The CDR3 contains 14 residues. The DNA of the CDR3 is TGTGCCAGCAGCCAAACTAAGGGCGGAGGGGAAGCTTTCTTT. Translating gives CASSQTKGGGEAFF.

This chain links TRBV11-2 with TRBJ1-3; no definite D call. Germline CDR1 reads SGHAT; CDR2 reads FQNNGV. This CDR3 comprises 14 residues. Trimming removed 2 bases at V and 7 bases at J, with 12 bases between. The CDR3 DNA reads as TGTGCCAGCAGCTTAAATCCAGGAGGGAACACCATATATTTT. This codes for CASSLNPGGNTIYF.

The rearrangement links TRBV7-2 to TRBJ2-6; D is perhaps TRBD1 (6 bases). V was trimmed by 6 bases and J by 0 bases, leaving 6 bases between them. Germline V gives CDR1 SGHTA, CDR2 FQGNSA. The CDR3 has 14 amino acids. In DNA, the CDR3 is TGTGCCAGCAGGGACAGCTCTGGGGCCAACGTCCTGACTTTC. Encoded protein: CASRDSSGANVLTF.

V and J are TRBV21-1 and TRBJ2-7; whether TRBD2, the table's D call, matches the DNA was not checked. TRBV21-1 is deemed a pseudogene. The CDR3 totals 16 residues. The CDR3 here is CASSKAGLAESYEQYF. CDR3 in DNA: TGTGCCAGCAGCAAGGCGGGACTAGCGGAGTCCTACGAGCAGTACTTC.

The V and J genes are TRBV30 and TRBJ2-7; tentative D call: TRBD1 (6 bases). Germline CDR1 is GTSNPN and CDR2 is SVGIG (reference sequence). V dropped 4 bases and J dropped 5 bases, with 12 bases sitting between them. The CDR3 has 12 residues. In nucleotides, the CDR3 is TGTGCCTGGAAGCAGGGGTCCCACGAGCAGTACTTC. Translated, it gives CAWKQGSHEQYF.

The chain joins TRBV29-1 to TRBJ1-1, with 8 bases matching TRBD1. Germline V lookup: CDR1 SQVTM, CDR2 ANQGSEA. The length of the CDR3 is 13 residues. J lost 1 base, V lost 7 bases, and 5 bases had no gene match. The CDR3 region is CSAPGQANTEAFF. The CDR3 DNA reads as TGCAGCGCTCCGGGACAGGCGAACACTGAAGCTTTCTTT. Looking up the rest from reference TRBV29-1 and TRBJ1-1 gives the full variable domain: SAVISQKPSRDICQRGTSLTIQCQVDSQVTMMFWYRQQPGQSLTLIATANQGSEATYESGFVIDKFPISRPNLTFSTLTVSNMSPEDSSIYLCSAPGQANTEAFFGQGTRLTVV.